Each of the 16 T cell receptor beta chains below was sequenced from the same sample in a study of CD8 T cells in ankylosing spondylitis. Study-wide results and caveats: Blood from ankylosing spondylitis patients appeared to carry a characteristic roughly 8-variant TCR beta motif.

TCRdb analysed the 5' RACE reads with MiXCR anew, one entry per CDR3 protein. Among about 540,000 distinct CDR3 sequences listed, 12% were seen once. These receptors lack a known antigen. Source material: blood, either unsorted or a sorted T cell fraction (not recorded which). The receptors come from a male donor with ankylosing spondylitis.

This clonotype has only a few counts. The chain has TRBV5-1 and TRBJ2-2, with unresolved D. Trimming shortened V by 1 base and J by 1 base, and 8 bases separated the two germline ends. This CDR3 has 15 residues. The V gene's germline CDR1 is SGHRS and CDR2 YFSETQ. The CDR3 nucleotides are TGCGCCAGCAGCTTGTTACAGAGGAACACCGGGGAGCTGTTTTTT. Amino acids: CASSLLQRNTGELFF.

The chain recombines TRBV9 with TRBJ1-2; D gene uncertain. The V and J ends lost 0 bases and 4 bases respectively, with 10 bases between them. The CDR3 runs 14 residues. Per the germline V gene, CDR1 is SGDLS and CDR2 is YYNGEE. The CDR3 DNA follows: TGTGCCAGCAGCGTAGGGCGATTCGGCTATGGCTACACCTTC. This gives the protein CASSVGRFGYGYTF.

This clonotype appeared many times. The chain recombines TRBV3-1 with TRBJ1-2; no clear D. Germline V CDR1 and CDR2: LGHDT, YNNKEL (reference sequence). CDR3 length: 12 residues. Trimming left V 0 bases short and J 4 bases short, with 3 bases between. The CDR3 nucleotides are TGTGCCAGCAGCCAAGAGGGCTATGGCTACACCTTC. It specifies CASSQEGYGYTF. The whole variable domain, remainder taken from reference TRBV3-1 and TRBJ1-2, is DTAVSQTPKYLVTQMGNDKSIKCEQNLGHDTMYWYKQDSKKFLKIMFSYNNKELIINETVPNRFSPKSPDKAHLNLHINSLELGDSAVYFCASSQEGYGYTFGSGTRLTVV.

The table lists this clonotype with a few counts. The genes are TRBV2 and TRBJ1-3; 7 nucleotides match TRBD1. Germline V lookup: CDR1 SNHLY, CDR2 FYNNEI. V trimming: 5 bases; J trimming: 0 bases; junction bases outside the gene matches: 7. This CDR3 has 16 residues. The CDR3: CASSQDRVSSGNTIYF. For the CDR3, the DNA is TGTGCCAGCAGTCAAGACAGGGTTAGCTCTGGAAACACCATATATTTT.

The sample holds one count of this clonotype. A read error is possible here, since a much larger clone lies one base away. J is TRBJ2-5 and V is TRBV5-6; no clear D. Germline lookup yields CDR1 SGHDT and CDR2 YYEEEE. This CDR3 is 14 amino acids long. The V end was cut by 4 bases, the J end by 2 bases, with 12 bases between. The CDR3: CASSKGLGQETQYF. The CDR3 coding sequence is TGTGCCAGCAGCAAAGGGCTCGGACAAGAGACCCAGTACTTC.

The chain uses TRBV3-1 and TRBJ2-3, with D unresolved. Germline loops: CDR1 LGHDT, CDR2 YNNKEL (reference sequence). Trimming took off 4 bases at V and 2 bases at J, with 16 bases between the two ends. CDR3 size: 16 residues. The CDR3 DNA sequence: TGTGCCAGCAGCCTGTCTTTGCGGACCTCCACAGATACGCAGTATTTT. This encodes CASSLSLRTSTDTQYF.

The chain employs TRBV11-2 and TRBJ2-7, with TRBD2 identical over 12 bases. Germline trimming cut 5 bases from V and 3 bases from J; bases unmatched to any gene: 5. Germline values: CDR1 SGHAT, CDR2 FQNNGV. The CDR3 extends over 15 amino acids. Here the CDR3 reads CASSRRLAGDYEQYF. Here the CDR3 DNA reads TGTGCCAGCAGCCGCCGACTAGCGGGAGACTACGAGCAGTACTTC. Full variable domain (outside the CDR3, taken from reference TRBV11-2 and TRBJ2-7): EAGVAQSPRYKIIEKRQSVAFWCNPISGHATLYWYQQILGQGPKLLIQFQNNGVVDDSQLPKDRFSAERLKGVDSTLKIQPAKLEDSAVYLCASSRRLAGDYEQYFGPGTRLTVT.

V and J are TRBV7-9 and TRBJ1-4; D gene uncertain. Deletions cut 4 bases from V and 5 bases from J, with 14 bases between. The CDR3 sequence is 15 residues long. Germline V gene sequence: CDR1 SEHNR, CDR2 FQNEAQ (reference sequence). CDR3 in amino acids: CASSSPRVPNEKLFF. CDR3 sequence (DNA): TGTGCCAGCAGCTCTCCCCGGGTCCCGAATGAAAAACTGTTTTTT.

This chain connects TRBV4-2 to TRBJ2-2, with TRBD2 as a possible D gene (7 bases). Germline-derived CDR1 and CDR2 are LGHNA and YNFKEQ. The CDR3 totals 17 residues. With 0 bases removed from V and 4 bases from J, the gap between germline ends came to 15 bases. CDR3 nucleotide sequence: TGTGCCAGCAGCCAAGATGGGGGCGGGAGCCCCACCGGGGAGCTGTTTTTT. Residues: CASSQDGGGSPTGELFF.

The J gene is TRBJ2-5, the V gene TRBV12-3 or TRBV12-4; D call uncertain. V shed 4 bases and J shed 4 bases, with 10 bases lying between them. The CDR3 totals 13 residues. The chain's CDR3 is CASSSPPGETQYF. The CDR3 DNA sequence: TGTGCCAGCAGTTCCCCCCCGGGAGAGACCCAGTACTTC.

The CDR3 loop reads CASTQSERQPGNTIYF. CDR3 nucleotides: TGCGCCAGCACCCAATCTGAACGGCAACCTGGAAACACCATATATTTT. The chain is built from TRBV5-1 and TRBJ1-3, with D hard to call. Trimming removed 6 bases at V and 2 bases at J, with 18 bases between. CDR3 size: 16 residues. CDR1 is SGHRS and CDR2 is YFSETQ in the germline V gene.

In nucleotides, the CDR3 is TGTGCCAGCAGTAGACTAGCGGGAGGGCCCAGTGAGCAGTTCTTC. Its translation is CASSRLAGGPSEQFF. The chain links TRBV7-9 to TRBJ2-1; 14 bases fit TRBD2. This CDR3 region has 15 residues. Germline V gene sequence: CDR1 SEHNR, CDR2 FQNEAQ (reference sequence). V was clipped by 6 bases and J by 9 bases; unmatched bases: 7.

This clonotype was picked up a small number of times. CDR3 DNA: TGCAGTGCGTATAGCGGGAGGAGCGACAATGAGCAGTTCTTC. Translation: CSAYSGRSDNEQFF. The genes are TRBV20-1 and TRBJ2-1; TRBD2 matches at 10 bases. With V trimmed by 6 bases and J by 5 bases, 7 bases remained unmatched. Germline values: CDR1 DFQATT, CDR2 SNEGSKA (reference sequence). CDR3 length: 14 residues.

In this sample, this clonotype turned up many times. The CDR3 here is CASSWGQSYEQYV. In DNA form, the CDR3 reads TGTGCCAGCAGTTGGGGACAATCCTACGAGCAGTACGTC. V and J are TRBV12-3 or TRBV12-4 and TRBJ2-7; TRBD1 is a possible D gene (6 bases). V lost 4 bases to trimming and J lost 1 base, with 8 bases between them. The CDR3 consists of 13 residues.

This clonotype was seen more than once but under ten times. The V gene is TRBV18, the J gene TRBJ2-3; D ambiguous. V was clipped by 3 bases and J by 4 bases, with 14 bases between them. Germline V gene sequence: CDR1 KGHSH, CDR2 LQKENI. The CDR3 runs 15 residues. The CDR3 is CASSPNLAFSDTQYF. The CDR3, as DNA: TGTGCCAGCTCACCGAATCTGGCTTTCTCAGATACGCAGTATTTT. The full variable domain, its missing parts supplied by reference TRBV18 and TRBJ2-3, is NAGVMQNPRHLVRRRGQEARLRCSPMKGHSHVYWYRQLPEEGLKFMVYLQKENIIDESGMPKERFSAEFPKEGPSILRIQQVVRGDSAAYFCASSPNLAFSDTQYFGPGTRLTVL.

The V gene is TRBV12-3 or TRBV12-4, the J gene TRBJ2-1; D call uncertain. Trimming shortened V by 5 bases and J by 3 bases, and 14 bases separated the two germline ends. The length of the CDR3 is 15 residues. The CDR3 bases are TGTGCCAGCAGTGGTCAGGTCTTCAACTACAATGAGCAGTTCTTC. It yields the protein CASSGQVFNYNEQFF.